This section outlines one T cell receptor (beta chain) sequence together with its context. Its specificity is unknown. This CDR3 region has 13 residues. Germline CDR1 reads KGHSH; CDR2 reads LQKENI. The V and J ends lost 8 bases and 10 bases, in that order; junction bases with no gene match: 8. The assay was immunoSEQ multiplex PCR, and TCRdb's table has in-frame clones only and misses some. The sample lists 200,000 to 250,000 clones, roughly 79% occurring once. The sample belongs to a study of cytotoxic CD8 clonotypes in ibrutinib-treated CLL. The study, taken as a whole, reports: Private clonotypes, not public ones, expanded at ibrutinib response. Sustained-remission patients were sampled at different times than progressing patients were.

The receptor was isolated from a human donor with chronic lymphocytic leukemia. V is TRBV18 and J is TRBJ1-6, with 7 bases aligning to TRBD1. The sequencing used PBMCs, collected after 12 months of ibrutinib treatment. The CDR3 sequence: CASQPGGQSPLHF. Written as DNA, the CDR3 is TGTGCCAGCCAGCCAGGGGGGCAATCACCCCTCCACTTT.